The 28 T cell receptor beta chains below come from one sample, sequenced in a study of blood T cell repertoires in COVID-19. Clones were sequenced by immunoSEQ multiplex PCR, and TCRdb holds only the in-frame ones, with some missing. The sample includes 150,000 to 200,000 clones, over 70% of them seen just once. Source material: PBMCs or T cells enriched from blood (not recorded which). The receptors come from a man aged 45-60 years who had recovered from COVID-19.

The chain carries TRBV3-1 (or the pseudogene TRBV3-2) and TRBJ2-7, with TRBD2 identical over 15 bases. The germline V gene encodes CDR1 LGHDT and CDR2 YNNKEL (reference sequence). The CDR3 has 19 residues. V shed 0 bases and J 1 base; nucleotides not matched to a gene: 7. CDR3 DNA: TGTGCCAGCAGCCAAGAAGGGGGGACTAGCGGGAGGAAATCCTACGAGCAGTACTTC. Protein: CASSQEGGTSGRKSYEQYF.

This clone appeared a few times. The V and J genes are TRBV5-1 and TRBJ2-7, with D perhaps matching TRBD1 (5 bases). The V and J ends lost 3 bases and 5 bases respectively, with 15 bases between them. This CDR3 contains 14 residues. Germline values: CDR1 SGHRS, CDR2 YFSETQ. CDR3 loop: CASSSLTDQDEQYF. The CDR3 bases are TGCGCCAGCAGCTCGTTGACAGATCAAGACGAGCAGTACTTC.

This sequence joins TRBV19 and TRBJ2-5; D might be TRBD1 (6 bases). CDR3 length: 16 residues. Germline CDR1 reads LNHDA; CDR2 reads SQIVND (reference sequence). The V end lost 4 bases, the J end lost 0 bases, and 15 bases lay between the germline ends. The DNA for the CDR3 is TGTGCCAGTAGTAGCCTCAGACAGGACTACCAAGAGACCCAGTACTTC. It translates to CASSSLRQDYQETQYF. Complete variable domain (other parts from reference TRBV19 and TRBJ2-5): DGGITQSPKYLFRKEGQNVTLSCEQNLNHDAMYWYRQDPGQGLRLIYYSQIVNDFQKGDIAEGYSVSREKKESFPLTVTSAQKNPTAFYLCASSSLRQDYQETQYFGPGTRLLVL.

This chain links TRBV19 with TRBJ2-5; TRBD2 matches 11 bases. Trimming at V came to 3 bases and at J to 6 bases, leaving 3 bases not matched to a gene. Germline assignment: CDR1 LNHDA and CDR2 SQIVND (reference sequence). This CDR3 has 14 amino acids. The CDR3: CASSISSGRKTQYF. The CDR3 DNA is TGTGCCAGTAGTATTTCTAGCGGGAGGAAGACCCAGTACTTC.

This clone has a handful of counts. The CDR3 protein is CASSQPGTIEQFF. Here the CDR3 DNA reads TGTGCCAGCAGCCAACCCGGGACTATTGAGCAGTTCTTC. The rearrangement uses TRBV3-1 (or the pseudogene TRBV3-2) and TRBJ2-1; 7 bases are a match to TRBD2. The trim removed 2 bases at V and 9 bases at J, leaving 4 bases unmatched. CDR3 length: 13 residues. Per germline, CDR1 LGHDT and CDR2 YNNKEL (reference sequence).

This clone has just a few counts. V is TRBV28 and J is TRBJ2-5, with D perhaps TRBD2 (6 bases). The CDR3 runs 16 residues. The germline V gene has CDR1 MDHEN and CDR2 SYDVKM. V dropped 6 bases and J dropped 1 base, with 18 bases sitting between them. The chain's CDR3 is CASSRTSGDFQETQYF. The CDR3 bases are TGTGCCAGCAGCCGCACCTCCGGGGACTTCCAAGAGACCCAGTACTTC.

V gene TRBV7-8 combines with J gene TRBJ2-5; 12 bases line up with TRBD2. With V trimmed by 1 base and J by 5 bases, 14 bases remained unmatched. Germline CDR1 SGHVS, CDR2 FQNEAQ. The CDR3 contains 19 residues. CDR3 nucleotide sequence: TGTGCCAGCAGCTTAGATCGGGCTAGCGGGAGGGCCAAGGGGGAGACCCAGTACTTC. This translates into CASSLDRASGRAKGETQYF.

This clone was found a few times. The chain carries TRBV7-8 and TRBJ1-2; maybe TRBD1 (5 bases). The CDR3 has 15 residues. V gave up 5 bases and J gave up 2 bases, with 15 bases separating them. From germline, CDR1 is SGHVS and CDR2 FQNEAQ. The CDR3 loop is CASSSTRDTNYGYTF. Here the CDR3 DNA reads TGTGCCAGCAGCAGCACCAGGGATACAAACTATGGCTACACCTTC.

The chain uses TRBV11-2 and TRBJ2-7; 12 nucleotides line up with TRBD1. Trimming removed 1 base from V and 0 bases from J; junction bases left unmatched: 4. Germline-derived CDR1 and CDR2 are SGHAT and FQNNGV. The CDR3 contains 17 residues. The chain's CDR3 is CASSLAPGQGASYEQYF. CDR3 bases: TGTGCCAGCAGCTTAGCCCCGGGACAGGGGGCCTCCTACGAGCAGTACTTC.

The genes are TRBV5-1 and TRBJ2-7; TRBD2 is a possible D gene (5 bases). The CDR3 loop spans 15 amino acids. The germline CDR1 and CDR2 sequences are SGHRS and YFSETQ. Between the trimmed V and J ends, which lost 4 bases and 0 bases, there was a span of 14 bases. The CDR3 nucleotides read TGCGCCAGCAGCGTAGGACTTATCGGCTCCTACGAGCAGTACTTC. Encoded protein: CASSVGLIGSYEQYF.

The genes are TRBV7-2 and TRBJ2-3; TRBD2 matches 14 bases. Germline lookup yields CDR1 SGHTA and CDR2 FQGNSA. The junction had 8 bases not matched to a gene; V was cut back by 5 bases and J by 4 bases. The CDR3 extends over 17 amino acids. The CDR3 DNA reads as TGTGCCAGCAGCCCGACTAGCGGGAGGGCCGGGGCAGATACGCAGTATTTT. This gives the protein CASSPTSGRAGADTQYF. The full variable domain, with the rest looked up from reference TRBV7-2 and TRBJ2-3, is GAGVSQSPSNKVTEKGKDVELRCDPISGHTALYWYRQSLGQGLEFLIYFQGNSAPDKSGLPSDRFSAERTGGSVSTLTIQRTQQEDSAVYLCASSPTSGRAGADTQYFGPGTRLTVL.

The J gene is TRBJ1-1, the V gene TRBV6-5, with 9 bases matching TRBD1. Unmatched junction bases numbered 12, after V lost 8 bases and J lost 5 bases. Germline CDR1 MNHEY, CDR2 SVGAGI. This CDR3 comprises 15 residues. The CDR3 spells CASAEDRGVWTEAFF. The CDR3 nucleotides read TGTGCCAGCGCCGAGGACAGGGGAGTTTGGACTGAAGCTTTCTTT.

The chain uses TRBV5-1 and TRBJ2-2; 12 bases are a match to TRBD2. The CDR3 consists of 16 residues. With 3 bases clipped from V and 1 base from J, the junction kept 1 base outside the gene matches. In germline, CDR1 is SGHRS, CDR2 YFSETQ. Written as DNA, the CDR3 is TGCGCCAGCAGCTCGACTAGCGGGAGGAACACCGGGGAGCTGTTTTTT. It yields the protein CASSSTSGRNTGELFF.

Only a few counts were recorded for this clone. The rearrangement links TRBV14 to TRBJ1-1; 8 positions agree with TRBD1. This CDR3 spans 14 amino acids. Germline V gene sequence: CDR1 SGHDN, CDR2 FVKESK. V lost 6 bases and J lost 8; bases outside the gene matches: 11. The DNA for the CDR3 is TGTGCCAGCAGTCGAGCTACAGGGGGTGCAGAAGCTTTCTTT. Protein sequence: CASSRATGGAEAFF.

In its sample, this clone was seen once. The V gene is TRBV4-1, the J gene TRBJ1-2; D might be TRBD1 (6 bases). V was shortened by 4 bases and J by 2 bases, with 11 bases between the two germline ends. The CDR3 runs to 14 residues. Germline values: CDR1 MGHRA, CDR2 YSYEKL. CDR3 sequence reads: CASSPGTRNYGYTF. As DNA, the CDR3 is TGCGCCAGCAGCCCTGGGACACGAAACTATGGCTACACCTTC.

This chain joins TRBV7-9 and TRBJ2-7; D remains ambiguous. Trimming removed 1 base from V and 5 bases from J, with 9 bases in between. Germline CDR1 reads SEHNR; CDR2 reads FQNEAQ (reference sequence). The CDR3 has 13 residues. The chain's CDR3 is CASSLGIRDEQYF. DNA for the CDR3: TGTGCCAGCAGCTTAGGAATCCGGGACGAGCAGTACTTC.

The rearrangement joins TRBV28 to TRBJ2-1; a possible D gene is TRBD2 (7 bases). This CDR3 contains 15 residues. Trimming took off 3 bases at V and 5 bases at J, with 14 bases between the two ends. CDR1 MDHEN and CDR2 SYDVKM come from the germline V gene. The CDR3 DNA sequence: TGTGCCAGCAGTTTGATCGGGGGGCTGAACAATGAGCAGTTCTTC. Translating gives CASSLIGGLNNEQFF.

The J gene is TRBJ1-4, the V gene TRBV5-1; D perhaps matches TRBD1 (5 bases). CDR1 is SGHRS, CDR2 YFSETQ, per germline. The CDR3 extends over 14 amino acids. The V end lost 1 base, the J end lost 4 bases, and 8 bases lay between the germline ends. The CDR3 coding sequence is TGCGCCAGCAGCTTGCAGCAGGGTAATGAAAAACTGTTTTTT. Encoded protein: CASSLQQGNEKLFF. The full variable domain, with the rest looked up from reference TRBV5-1 and TRBJ1-4, is KAGVTQTPRYLIKTRGQQVTLSCSPISGHRSVSWYQQTPGQGLQFLFEYFSETQRNKGNFPGRFSGRQFSNSRSEMNVSTLELGDSALYLCASSLQQGNEKLFFGSGTQLSVL.

The chain couples TRBV5-4 to TRBJ2-1; 8 bases line up with TRBD2. This CDR3 spans 16 amino acids. Germline CDR1 SGHNT, CDR2 YYREEE (reference sequence). J gave up 4 bases and V 4 bases, and 10 bases lay outside the gene matches. CDR3 amino acids: CASSPALSGGYNEQFF. The CDR3 coding sequence is TGTGCCAGCAGCCCAGCATTGTCGGGGGGGTACAATGAGCAGTTCTTC.

This chain connects TRBV19 to TRBJ2-7; D is possibly TRBD2 (5 bases). Germline CDR1 LNHDA, CDR2 SQIVND (reference sequence). Trimming took off 5 bases at V and 4 bases at J, with 15 bases between the two ends. The CDR3 contains 14 residues. The CDR3 nucleotides read TGTGCCAGTAGTGTGGACTTCTTCGGGTACGAGCAGTACTTC. This gives the protein CASSVDFFGYEQYF.

This rearrangement joins TRBV23-1 to TRBJ2-7; weak D call: TRBD1 (6 bases). TRBV23-1 belongs to the ORF category, with a function that is uncertain. The V and J ends lost 0 bases and 4 bases respectively, with 10 bases between them. The CDR3 consists of 14 residues. The CDR3 DNA is TGCGCCAGCAGTCAATCGGCAGGGGAGTACGAGCAGTACTTC. Encoded protein: CASSQSAGEYEQYF.

This CDR3 is CASSGPSNEKLFF. In nucleotides, the CDR3 is TGTGCCAGCAGTGGCCCGTCTAATGAAAAACTGTTTTTT. The chain employs TRBV28 and TRBJ1-4; the D is unclear. The ends were cut back, 5 bases at V and 3 bases at J, with 7 bases in the middle. The CDR3 runs to 13 residues. Per the germline V gene, CDR1 is MDHEN and CDR2 is SYDVKM.

CDR3 loop: CASSPPRTGVYEQYF. CDR3 sequence (DNA): TGTGCCAGCAGCCCACCGAGGACGGGAGTGTACGAGCAGTACTTC. The chain combines TRBV21-1 with TRBJ2-7; the DNA was not compared with TRBD2, the D call given in the table. TRBV21-1 is designated a pseudogene. The CDR3 is 15 residues long.

The rearrangement joins TRBV29-1 to TRBJ2-2, with TRBD1 as a possible D gene (5 bases). Germline V CDR1 and CDR2: SQVTM, ANQGSEA. The V gene lost 5 bases and the J gene lost 1 base, with 8 bases spanning the gap. This CDR3 is built from 13 residues. The CDR3 loop reads CSVSTGNTGELFF. The CDR3 nucleotides are TGCAGCGTTAGCACAGGGAACACCGGGGAGCTGTTTTTT.

The chain combines TRBV9 with TRBJ1-3; D ambiguous. The CDR3 loop spans 14 amino acids. Per germline, CDR1 SGDLS and CDR2 YYNGEE. With 2 bases removed from V and 2 bases from J, the gap between germline ends came to 8 bases. CDR3 loop: CASSVEGTGNTIYF. DNA of the CDR3: TGTGCCAGCAGCGTGGAGGGCACTGGAAACACCATATATTTT.

The V gene is TRBV6-6, the J gene TRBJ1-1; D is uncertain. V gave up 5 bases and J gave up 10 bases, with 20 bases separating them. CDR3 length: 14 residues. Germline CDR1 reads MNHNY; CDR2 reads SVGAGI (reference sequence). The CDR3 bases are TGTGCCAGCAGTCTCACAAGTTCCCCCGGAGGAGCTTTCTTT. This gives the protein CASSLTSSPGGAFF.

The genes are TRBV18 and TRBJ2-5; 7 bases match TRBD2. Trimming at V came to 0 bases and at J to 4 bases, leaving 5 bases not matched to a gene. Germline V gene data show CDR1 as KGHSH and CDR2 as LQKENI. The CDR3 totals 15 residues. For the CDR3, the DNA is TGTGCCAGCTCACCACCCCCTAGCGGAGGAGAGACCCAGTACTTC. This translates into CASSPPPSGGETQYF.

The V call is TRBV11-1, the J call TRBJ2-4, with D tentatively TRBD1 (6 bases). Trimming cost V 6 bases and J 0 bases, with 12 bases left between them. This CDR3 comprises 15 residues. Germline CDR1 SGHAT, CDR2 FQDESV (reference sequence). The CDR3 DNA reads TGTGCCAGCAGTCCCACGGACAGAGCCAAAAACATTCAGTACTTC. This translates into CASSPTDRAKNIQYF.